The present T cell receptor (beta chain) was sequenced within a study of T cells in tumors after PD-1 blockade. At the level of the study: Either cemiplimab 350 mg every 2 weeks or pembrolizumab 200 mg every 3 weeks was given.

There are 16 residues in the CDR3. Germline V CDR1 and CDR2: SGHVS, FQNEAQ. Trimming pared 1 base from V and 4 bases from J, leaving 13 bases between. TCRdb's table, derived via immunoSEQ multiplex PCR, lists solely in-frame clones and lacks some. The sample lists approximately 60,000 clones, approximately 74% seen once, with approximately 4.5% in the top ten. V gene TRBV7-8 combines with J gene TRBJ2-2; D gene uncertain. The input for sequencing was PBMCs, taken after anti-PD-1 treatment. This TCR was sampled from a human donor with basal cell carcinoma. The DNA of the CDR3 is TGTGCCAGCAGCTTAGGAATGGTACCAGGCACCGGGGAGCTGTTTTTT. It translates to CASSLGMVPGTGELFF.